These 3 T cell receptor beta chains were sequenced from one sample in a study of early T cells in non-severe SARS-CoV-2 infection. Using its own MiXCR run on the 5' RACE reads, TCRdb lists one record per CDR3 protein. Here the sample spans 30,000 or so distinct CDR3 sequences, 3% to 5% being singletons. Material: whole blood. The receptors come from an adult who was a healthcare worker with PCR-confirmed SARS-CoV-2 infection or an uninfected control (not recorded which).

The chain has TRBV19 and TRBJ2-2; D possibly uses TRBD1 or TRBD2 (5 bases each). The CDR3 has 14 residues. In germline, CDR1 is LNHDA, CDR2 SQIVND (reference sequence). Trimming took off 5 bases at V and 4 bases at J, with 11 bases between the two ends. CDR3 coding DNA: TGTGCCAGTAGTCCTCCGGGACGCACCGGGGAGCTGTTTTTT. Amino acids: CASSPPGRTGELFF.

This chain uses TRBV4-2 with TRBJ1-1; possible D gene TRBD1, 5 bases. Germline V lookup: CDR1 LGHNA, CDR2 YNFKEQ. This CDR3 has 16 amino acids. The V end lost 3 bases, the J end lost 4 bases, and 18 bases lay between the germline ends. The CDR3 region is CASSQWTHRNGTEAFF. The CDR3 coding sequence is TGTGCCAGCAGCCAGTGGACACACCGCAACGGCACTGAAGCTTTCTTT.

The chain employs TRBV2 and TRBJ2-1, with 12 nucleotides matching TRBD2. V trimming: 4 bases; J trimming: 5 bases; junction bases outside the gene matches: 3. Germline V gene sequence: CDR1 SNHLY, CDR2 FYNNEI. The CDR3 is 15 residues long. The CDR3 region is CASSARTSGNNEQFF. Here the CDR3 DNA reads TGTGCCAGCAGTGCCAGGACTAGCGGGAACAATGAGCAGTTCTTC.